The entry that follows covers one TCR beta chain sequence. The J segment lost 5 bases and the V segment lost 4 bases, leaving 6 bases of the junction unmatched. The CDR3 runs to 14 residues. CDR1 SEHNR and CDR2 FQNEAQ come from the germline V gene (reference sequence). Original processing notes: Nucleated cell counts were estimated from reference gene primer amplification. The data were produced by immunoSEQ multiplex PCR, yet TCRdb's version contains in-frame clones alone and is incomplete. Clone size and V and J calls were adopted from that table, with D and trimming inferred from the DNA. There are fewer than 350,000 clones in the sample; roughly 86% occur only once, and over 2% lies in the top ten. The sample comes from a study of blood T cell repertoires in COVID-19. Across the whole study: From the United States, Italy and Spain came samples of acute and convalescent COVID-19. Nucleic acid was either cDNA or gDNA, and it came from T cells, B-cell-depleted T cells, or PBMCs.

The chain employs TRBV7-9 and TRBJ2-5; 8 bases are a match to TRBD1. Sequenced input: peripheral blood. The TCR was taken from a woman aged 25 to 39 who had recovered from COVID-19. Written as DNA, the CDR3 is TGTGCCAGCAGCTCGACGAACAGGGGGGAGACCCAGTACTTC. Translation: CASSSTNRGETQYF. Using reference TRBV7-9 and TRBJ2-5 for the parts outside the CDR3, the full variable domain is DTGVSQNPRHKITKRGQNVTFRCDPISEHNRLYWYRQTLGQGPEFLTYFQNEAQLEKSRLLSDRFSAERPKGSFSTLEIQRTEQGDSAMYLCASSSTNRGETQYFGPGTRLLVL.